Listed below are T cell receptor beta chains from one sample, sequenced in a study of identical twins. TCRdb analysed the 5' RACE reads with MiXCR anew, one entry per CDR3 protein. The data hold roughly 720,000 distinct CDR3 sequences, with around a sixth observed a single time. These records were also assigned to another study, of T cells expressing NK-cell markers.

Input material: PBMCs. These receptors were taken from a woman under 30 in good health. The CDR3 runs from the conserved cysteine through the conserved F or W. Fields, in order: CDR3 length, J gene, V gene, D gene, CDR3 protein. D genes are given only for firm matches.

cdr3_length: 15
j_call: TRBJ2-7
v_call: TRBV7-9
d_call: TRBD1
cdr3_aa: CASSRGTGSSYEQYF

cdr3_length: 16
j_call: TRBJ2-2
v_call: TRBV20-1
d_call: NA
cdr3_aa: CSARDPAKGDTGELFF

cdr3_length: 15
j_call: TRBJ2-7
v_call: TRBV20-1
d_call: TRBD2
cdr3_aa: CSATRASGGSYEQYF

cdr3_length: 15
j_call: TRBJ2-1
v_call: TRBV6-2/TRBV6-3
d_call: NA
cdr3_aa: CASSYYSLLVSEQFF

cdr3_length: 12
j_call: TRBJ2-7
v_call: TRBV27
d_call: NA
cdr3_aa: CASSWGGNEQYF

cdr3_length: 13
j_call: TRBJ2-4
v_call: TRBV7-2
d_call: NA
cdr3_aa: CASSLVGGDIQYF

cdr3_length: 11
j_call: TRBJ1-5
v_call: TRBV12-3/TRBV12-4
d_call: NA
cdr3_aa: CASSVYGPQHF

cdr3_length: 13
j_call: TRBJ2-1
v_call: TRBV6-1
d_call: TRBD1
cdr3_aa: CATAGTGSNEQFF

cdr3_length: 16
j_call: TRBJ2-1
v_call: TRBV12-3/TRBV12-4
d_call: TRBD2
cdr3_aa: CASSSGLVEGFNEQFF

cdr3_length: 17
j_call: TRBJ2-1
v_call: TRBV12-3/TRBV12-4
d_call: NA
cdr3_aa: CASSLVVESSSYNEQFF